The text below deals with one T cell receptor beta chain. Antigen unknown. This sample is part of a study of regulatory T cells in long-lasting Graves disease. Study as a whole: The criterion for persistent Graves' disease was over 5 years of antithyroid drugs with positive TSH receptor antibodies. Study conclusions and caveats: Peripheral blood, not thyroid tissue, was the sole material studied.

Time point of the sample: persistent/refractory GD, antithyroid drugs over 5 years with positive TRAb. PBMCs provided the RNA from which the TCR library was made. Into tubes containing EDTA, nine milliliters of peripheral blood were drawn. CDR1 is MNHNS, CDR2 SASEGT, per germline. After removal of 2 bases from V and 0 bases from J, the junction contained 6 bases not matched to a gene. The CDR3 contains 17 residues. CDR3 regions were amplified by Arm-PCR using iRepertoire HTBI primers to build TCR beta libraries. In the authors' workflow: From all samples, identification returned some 15 TRBJ and roughly 65 TRBV segments. MiXCR, applied by TCRdb to the multiplex PCR reads, yields one record per CDR3 protein. What appears here as the V and J calls and clone size reflects TCRdb's work, not the paper's. The sample has 300,000 to 350,000 distinct CDR3 sequences; around a fifth are singletons.

This clonotype originated in a female donor with Graves disease. This specimen consisted of peripheral blood mononuclear cells (PBMCs), obtained when the disease was refractory, from a patient treated with antithyroid drugs. J is TRBJ2-3 and V is TRBV6-1; 9 bases agree with TRBD1. CDR3: CASSEQNRGRSTDTQYF. CDR3 in DNA: TGTGCCAGCAGTGAACAGAACAGGGGGCGAAGCACAGATACGCAGTATTTT.